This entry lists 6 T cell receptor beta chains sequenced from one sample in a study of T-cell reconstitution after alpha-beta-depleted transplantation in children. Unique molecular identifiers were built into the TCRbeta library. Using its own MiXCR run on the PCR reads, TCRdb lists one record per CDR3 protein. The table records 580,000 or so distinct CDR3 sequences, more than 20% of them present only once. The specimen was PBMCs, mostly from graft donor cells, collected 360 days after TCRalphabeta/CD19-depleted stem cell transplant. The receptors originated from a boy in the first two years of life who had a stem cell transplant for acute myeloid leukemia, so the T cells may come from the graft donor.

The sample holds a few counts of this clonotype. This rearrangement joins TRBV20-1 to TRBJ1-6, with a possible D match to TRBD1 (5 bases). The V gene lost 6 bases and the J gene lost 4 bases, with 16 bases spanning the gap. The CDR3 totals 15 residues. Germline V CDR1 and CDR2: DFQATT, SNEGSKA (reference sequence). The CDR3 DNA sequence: TGCAGTGCCCGAGGGGTGGCGGAATATAATTCACCCCTCCACTTT. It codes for CSARGVAEYNSPLHF.

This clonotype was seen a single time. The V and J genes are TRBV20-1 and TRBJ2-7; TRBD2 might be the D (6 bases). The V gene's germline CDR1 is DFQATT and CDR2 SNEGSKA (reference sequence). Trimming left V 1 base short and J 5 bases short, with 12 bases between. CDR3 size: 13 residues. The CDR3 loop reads CSARGGITNEQYF. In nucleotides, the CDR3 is TGCAGTGCTAGAGGCGGGATTACTAACGAGCAGTACTTC.

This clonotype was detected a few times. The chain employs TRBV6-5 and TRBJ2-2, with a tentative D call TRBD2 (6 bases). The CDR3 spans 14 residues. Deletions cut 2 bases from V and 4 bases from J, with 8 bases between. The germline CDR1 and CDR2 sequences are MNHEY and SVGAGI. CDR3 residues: CASSYGGLTGELFF. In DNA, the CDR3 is TGTGCCAGCAGTTACGGGGGACTCACCGGGGAGCTGTTTTTT.

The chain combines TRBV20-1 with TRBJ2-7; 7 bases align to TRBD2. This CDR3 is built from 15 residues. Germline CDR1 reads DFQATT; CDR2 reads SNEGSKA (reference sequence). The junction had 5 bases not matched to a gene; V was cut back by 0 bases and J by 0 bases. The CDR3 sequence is CSAREPSGDSYEQYV. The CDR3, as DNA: TGCAGTGCTAGAGAACCAAGCGGGGACTCCTACGAGCAGTACGTC.

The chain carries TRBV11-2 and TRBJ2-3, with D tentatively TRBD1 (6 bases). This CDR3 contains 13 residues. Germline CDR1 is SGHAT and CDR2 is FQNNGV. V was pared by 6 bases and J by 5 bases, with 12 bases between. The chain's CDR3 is CASSFEGGDTQYF. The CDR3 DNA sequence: TGTGCCAGCAGTTTCGAAGGGGGAGATACGCAGTATTTT. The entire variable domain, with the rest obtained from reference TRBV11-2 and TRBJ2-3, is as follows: EAGVAQSPRYKIIEKRQSVAFWCNPISGHATLYWYQQILGQGPKLLIQFQNNGVVDDSQLPKDRFSAERLKGVDSTLKIQPAKLEDSAVYLCASSFEGGDTQYFGPGTRLTVL.

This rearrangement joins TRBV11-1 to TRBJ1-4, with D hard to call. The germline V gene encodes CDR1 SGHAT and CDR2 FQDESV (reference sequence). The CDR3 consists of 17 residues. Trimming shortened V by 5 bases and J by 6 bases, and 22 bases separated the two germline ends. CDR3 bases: TGTGCCAGCAGCAACAACCCGTTCAAAGGTTCGGATGAAAAACTGTTTTTT. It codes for CASSNNPFKGSDEKLFF.